Sequencing of this TCR beta chain was carried out in a study of shared clonotypes between healthy human individuals. Study details: The study drew on two women and three men aged 18 to 49 as donors. Findings and caveats of the study: The genetic and exposure-history diversity represented was limited by few donors. Relative to clonotypes present in all four donors, those not shared had lower generation probabilities.

The naive CD8 population came from CD45RO-negative cells selected for CCR7, without terminally differentiated effector memory CD45RA+ cells. Healthy HIV-negative adults without recent acute infections or vaccinations served as donors. Sequencing used immunoSEQ multiplex PCR; TCRdb keeps in-frame clones, though not all of them. The sample records millions of clones, about 93% being singletons. Remarks on this clone: Its antigen is not known.

CDR1 is SGHNT and CDR2 is YENEEA in the germline V gene. V dropped 4 bases and J dropped 8; count of bases not matched to a gene: 20. CDR3 length: 20 residues. Sequencing was performed on naive CD8+ T cells from PBMCs. This chain uses TRBV11-3 with TRBJ2-1, with TRBD2 matching over 13 bases. The TCR sequence derives from a man aged 18 to 35 in good health. Some clones in this sample may be carry-over from other donors' samples. Written as DNA, the CDR3 is TGTGCCAGCAGCTCCCGGACAACACCGGGACTAGCGGGAACTTTGGATGAGCAGTTCTTC. It encodes CASSSRTTPGLAGTLDEQFF.